This is a list of T cell receptor beta chains from one sample in a study of beta chain features in type 1 diabetes. Clones were sequenced by immunoSEQ multiplex PCR, and TCRdb holds only the in-frame ones, with some missing. Of under 150,000 clones listed, 15% to 20% are singletons. The sequencing input was central memory CD4+ T cells from blood. The receptors were sampled from a young man with type 1 diabetes. CDR3s include the opening cysteine and the closing phenylalanine or tryptophan. The D gene is left open where the match is weak. Size is stated for part of the rows, as once, few or many counts, or as a class when the clone is expanded.

D gene	V gene	clone size	J gene	CDR3 DNA	CDR3 protein
NA	TRBV29-1	NA	TRBJ2-7	TGCAGCGTTGAAATTGGTATCGGGAACGAGCAGTACTTC	CSVEIGIGNEQYF
TRBD2	TRBV27	many	TRBJ2-7	TGTGCCAGCAGTTTAGGGACTAGCGGGAGCGAGCAGTACTTC	CASSLGTSGSEQYF
NA	TRBV29-1	NA	TRBJ2-7	TGCAGCGTTGTAGGGGGGAGTCTGAACTTC	CSVVGGSLNF
NA	TRBV7-6	few	TRBJ2-7	TGTGCCAGCAGCTTATCCTATGGGGACGAGCAGTACTTC	CASSLSYGDEQYF
NA	TRBV7-2	few	TRBJ2-3	TGTGCCAGCAGCTTAGGGGGGGTAGACACAGATACGCAGTATTTT	CASSLGGVDTDTQYF
NA	TRBV5-6	few	TRBJ2-1	TGTGCCAGCAGCCGCGGGGCGAACTGGGCCAATGAGCAGTTCTTC	CASSRGANWANEQFF
NA	TRBV29-1	NA	TRBJ2-5	TGCAGCGTTGAACAGGGAGGGACCCAGTACTTC	CSVEQGGTQYF
TRBD1	TRBV5-4	few	TRBJ1-4	TGTGCCAGCAGCGTAACCGGGACAGATAATGAAAAACTGTTTTTT	CASSVTGTDNEKLFF
TRBD2	TRBV7-2	few	TRBJ2-1	TGTGCCAGCAGCTTAGTTTGGGGGGGAGCATCTGAGCAGTTCTTC	CASSLVWGGASEQFF
NA	TRBV29-1	NA	TRBJ2-7	TGCAGCGTGACTACGGGGAGTGGCTCAAGAGAGCAGTACTTC	CSVTTGSGSREQYF
NA	TRBV2	few	TRBJ1-1	TGTGCCAGCCGGGGGAGTGAGAACACTGAAGCTTTCTTT	CASRGSENTEAFF
NA	TRBV7-2	many	TRBJ2-3	TGTGCCAGCAGCACGCCGCCCTTGGGAGATACGCAGTATTTT	CASSTPPLGDTQYF
NA	TRBV2	few	TRBJ2-7	TGTGCCAGCAGTCTAGGGTTCTTCAGCTACGAGCAGTACTTC	CASSLGFFSYEQYF
NA	TRBV13	many	TRBJ2-7	TGTGCCAGCAGCTTGGGTATGGGAAAATACTACGAGCAGTACTTC	CASSLGMGKYYEQYF
NA	TRBV23-1	many	TRBJ1-2	TGCGCCAGCAGTCAGTATGGCTACACCTTC	CASSQYGYTF
TRBD1	TRBV13	NA	TRBJ1-6	TGTGCCAGCAGCCTCCGACAGGGGGCAAATTCACCCCTCCACTTT	CASSLRQGANSPLHF
TRBD1	TRBV30	NA	TRBJ1-1	TGTGCCTGGCTCCGACAGGGCACTGAAGCTTTCTTT	CAWLRQGTEAFF
NA	TRBV19	NA	TRBJ1-5	TGTGCCAGCCGGGACGGCAATCAGCCCCAGCATTTT	CASRDGNQPQHF
TRBD1	TRBV23-1	few	TRBJ2-1	TGCGCCAGCAGTCAGCCGGGACAGGGGTCTGGCTATGAGCAGTTCTTC	CASSQPGQGSGYEQFF
NA	TRBV18	NA	TRBJ2-7	TGTGCCAGCTCACCAGGGGGCATTCGGACCGGCGAGCAGTACTTC	CASSPGGIRTGEQYF
TRBD1	TRBV28	NA	TRBJ1-1	TGTGCCAGCACTCCGGTCGGGACAGTGAACACTGAAGCTTTCTTT	CASTPVGTVNTEAFF
TRBD1	TRBV2	few	TRBJ1-1	TGTGCCAGCAGAAAACAGGGGAGCAACACTGAAGCTTTCTTT	CASRKQGSNTEAFF
NA	TRBV28	NA	TRBJ2-5	TGTGCCAGCAGTTTTAAGAGGGAGACCCAGTACTTC	CASSFKRETQYF
TRBD1	TRBV15	many	TRBJ1-4	TGTGCCACCAGCAGAGTGACAGGGTCCGCCGAAAAACTGTTTTTT	CATSRVTGSAEKLFF
NA	TRBV29-1	many	TRBJ2-6	TGCAGCGCCCGGGACCACGCCCGTCCTGGGGCCAACGTCCTGACTTTC	CSARDHARPGANVLTF
NA	TRBV5-1	few	TRBJ1-4	TGCGCCAGCAGCTCGACTAGCGGAGCAACTAATGAAAAACTGTTTTTT	CASSSTSGATNEKLFF
NA	TRBV6-1	NA	TRBJ2-5	TGTGCCAGCAGTGAGGGTCATAGGGAGACCCAGTACTTC	CASSEGHRETQYF
NA	TRBV7-9	NA	TRBJ2-7	TGTGCCAGCAGCTTAGCCGGAAGGGGGGCCCTCTACGAGCAGTACTTC	CASSLAGRGALYEQYF
NA	TRBV14	NA	TRBJ2-1	TGTGCCAGCAGCCTCATGCTCGGTCCGAACAATGAGCAGTTCTTC	CASSLMLGPNNEQFF
NA	TRBV29-1	few	TRBJ1-4	TGCAGCGGTCGCGTGGGGGCGACTAATGAAAAACTGTTTTTT	CSGRVGATNEKLFF
NA	TRBV10-3	NA	TRBJ2-3	TGTGCCATCCGACCCCTCGAGGGGACAGATACGCAGTATTTT	CAIRPLEGTDTQYF
NA	TRBV14	NA	TRBJ1-2	TGTGCCAGCAGCCCGCTACCAGGGTTAGGAGGCTACACCTTC	CASSPLPGLGGYTF